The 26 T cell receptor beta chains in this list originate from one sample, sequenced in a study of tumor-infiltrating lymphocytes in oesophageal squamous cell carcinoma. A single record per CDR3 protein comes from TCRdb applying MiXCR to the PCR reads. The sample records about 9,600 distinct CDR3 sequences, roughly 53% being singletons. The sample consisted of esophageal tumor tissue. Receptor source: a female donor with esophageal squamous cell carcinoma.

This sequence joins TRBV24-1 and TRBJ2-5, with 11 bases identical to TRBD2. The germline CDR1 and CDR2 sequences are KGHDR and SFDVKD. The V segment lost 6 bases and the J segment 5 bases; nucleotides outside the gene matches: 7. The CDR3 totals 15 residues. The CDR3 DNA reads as TGTGCCACCAGTCTAGGACTAGCGGGTGGGGAGACCCAGTACTTC. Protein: CATSLGLAGGETQYF.

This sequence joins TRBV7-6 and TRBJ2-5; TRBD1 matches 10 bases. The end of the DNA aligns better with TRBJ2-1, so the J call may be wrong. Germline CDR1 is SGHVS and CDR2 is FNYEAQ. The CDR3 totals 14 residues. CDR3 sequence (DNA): TGTGCCAGCAGCTTCATGGGACAGGGGAACGAGCAGTTCTTC. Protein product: CASSFMGQGNEQFF.

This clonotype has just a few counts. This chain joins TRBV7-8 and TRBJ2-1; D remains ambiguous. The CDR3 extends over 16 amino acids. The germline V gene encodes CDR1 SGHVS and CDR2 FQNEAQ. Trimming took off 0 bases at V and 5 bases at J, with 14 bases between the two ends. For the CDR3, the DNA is TGTGCCAGCAGCTTAGCGGGCGGAGTGCGGCACAATGAGCAGTTCTTC. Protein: CASSLAGGVRHNEQFF.

The CDR3 loop reads CASRRQAYNEQFF. The CDR3, as DNA: TGTGCCAGCCGCAGACAGGCCTACAATGAGCAGTTCTTC. V is TRBV6-1 and J is TRBJ2-1; D perhaps matches TRBD1 (6 bases). Germline assignment: CDR1 MNHNS and CDR2 SASEGT. The CDR3 extends over 13 amino acids. The V and J ends lost 8 bases and 2 bases respectively, with 10 bases between them.

The chain's CDR3 is CASAEGGSAQETQYF. The DNA of the CDR3 is TGTGCCAGCGCCGAGGGGGGATCAGCTCAAGAGACCCAGTACTTC. The rearrangement uses TRBV7-2 and TRBJ2-7; D is tentatively TRBD1 or TRBD2 (6 bases each). The J call may be in error: the DNA end matches TRBJ2-5 better. The CDR3 is made up of 15 amino acids. Germline-derived CDR1 and CDR2 are SGHTA and FQGNSA.

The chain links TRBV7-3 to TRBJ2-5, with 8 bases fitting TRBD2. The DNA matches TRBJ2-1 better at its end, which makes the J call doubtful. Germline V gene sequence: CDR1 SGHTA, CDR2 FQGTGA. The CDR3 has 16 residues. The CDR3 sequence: CASSPPGTARGDEQFF. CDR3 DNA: TGTGCCAGCAGTCCGCCCGGGACTGCGCGGGGGGATGAGCAGTTCTTC.

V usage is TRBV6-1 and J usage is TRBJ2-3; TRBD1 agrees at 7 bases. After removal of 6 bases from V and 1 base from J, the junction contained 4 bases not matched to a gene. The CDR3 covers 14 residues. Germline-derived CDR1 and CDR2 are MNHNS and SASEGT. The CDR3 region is CASSHGTGTDTQYF. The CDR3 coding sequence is TGTGCCAGCAGCCACGGGACAGGCACAGATACGCAGTATTTT.

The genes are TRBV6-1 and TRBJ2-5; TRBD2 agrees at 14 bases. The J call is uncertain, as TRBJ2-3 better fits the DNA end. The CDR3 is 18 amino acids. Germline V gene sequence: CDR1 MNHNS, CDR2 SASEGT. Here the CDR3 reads CASSDGVPGLAGADTQYF. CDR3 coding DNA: TGTGCCAGCAGTGATGGGGTGCCGGGACTAGCGGGAGCGGATACGCAGTATTTT.

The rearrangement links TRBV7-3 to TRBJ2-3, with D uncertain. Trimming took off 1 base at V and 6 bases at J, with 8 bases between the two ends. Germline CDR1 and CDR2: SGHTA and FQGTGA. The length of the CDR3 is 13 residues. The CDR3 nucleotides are TGTGCCAGCAGCTTAAGTCGAGATGATACGCAGTATTTT. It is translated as CASSLSRDDTQYF. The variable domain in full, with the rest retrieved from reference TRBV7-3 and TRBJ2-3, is GAGVSQTPSNKVTEKGKYVELRCDPISGHTALYWYRQSLGQGPEFLIYFQGTGAADDSGLPNDRFFAVRPEGSVSTLKIQRTERGDSAVYLCASSLSRDDTQYFGPGTRLTVL.

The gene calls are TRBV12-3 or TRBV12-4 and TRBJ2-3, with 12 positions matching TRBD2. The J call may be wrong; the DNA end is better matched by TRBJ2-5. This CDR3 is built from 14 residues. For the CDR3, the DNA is TGTGCCAGCAGTGGACTAGCGGGAAGAGAGACCCAGTACTTC. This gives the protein CASSGLAGRETQYF.

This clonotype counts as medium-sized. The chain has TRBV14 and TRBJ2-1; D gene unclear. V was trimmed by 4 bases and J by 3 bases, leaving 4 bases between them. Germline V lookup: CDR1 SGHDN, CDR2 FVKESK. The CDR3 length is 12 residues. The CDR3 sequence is CASSPYYNEQFF. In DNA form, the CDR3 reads TGTGCCAGCAGCCCGTACTACAATGAGCAGTTCTTC.

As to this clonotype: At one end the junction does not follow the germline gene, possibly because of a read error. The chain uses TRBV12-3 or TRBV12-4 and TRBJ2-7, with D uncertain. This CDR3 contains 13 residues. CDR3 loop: CASSLSGLLKEFF. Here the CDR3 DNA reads TGTGCCAGCAGTTTAAGTGGGCTTCTTAAGGAGTTCTTC.

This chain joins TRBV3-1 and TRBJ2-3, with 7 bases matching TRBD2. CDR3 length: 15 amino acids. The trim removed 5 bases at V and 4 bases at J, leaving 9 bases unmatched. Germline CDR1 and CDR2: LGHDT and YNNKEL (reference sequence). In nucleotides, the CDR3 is TGTGCCAGCAGCGTAGGTGGGGGGGTAGCAGATACGCAGTATTTT. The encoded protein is CASSVGGGVADTQYF.

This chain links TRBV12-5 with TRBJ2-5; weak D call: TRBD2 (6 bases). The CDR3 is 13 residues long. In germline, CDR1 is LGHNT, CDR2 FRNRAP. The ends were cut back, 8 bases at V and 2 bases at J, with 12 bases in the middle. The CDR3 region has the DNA TGTGCTAGTCGAGGGACTTTACAAGAGACCCAGTACTTC. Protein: CASRGTLQETQYF.

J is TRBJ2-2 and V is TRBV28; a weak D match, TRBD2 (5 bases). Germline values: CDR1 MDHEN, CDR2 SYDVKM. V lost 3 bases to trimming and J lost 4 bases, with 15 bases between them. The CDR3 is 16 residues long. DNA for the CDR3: TGTGCCAGCAGTTTCCCCGGCGGAACTAGCACCGGGGAGCTGTTTTTT. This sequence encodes CASSFPGGTSTGELFF.

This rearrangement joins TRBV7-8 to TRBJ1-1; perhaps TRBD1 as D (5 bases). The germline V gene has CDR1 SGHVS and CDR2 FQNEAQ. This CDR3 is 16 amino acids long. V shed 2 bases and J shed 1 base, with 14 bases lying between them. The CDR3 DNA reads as TGTGCCAGCAGCTTATTTTCAGGGTACACGAACACTGAAGCTTTCTTT. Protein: CASSLFSGYTNTEAFF.

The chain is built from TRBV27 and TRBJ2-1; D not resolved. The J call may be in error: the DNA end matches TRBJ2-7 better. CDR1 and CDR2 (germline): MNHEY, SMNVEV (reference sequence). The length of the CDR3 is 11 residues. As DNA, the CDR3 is TGTGCCAGCAGGATTTACCATGAGCAGTACTTC. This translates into CASRIYHEQYF.

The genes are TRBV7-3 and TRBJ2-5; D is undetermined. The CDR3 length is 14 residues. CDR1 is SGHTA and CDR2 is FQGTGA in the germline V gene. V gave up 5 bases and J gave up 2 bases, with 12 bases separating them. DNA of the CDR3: TGTGCCAGCAGCCCCCAAAGAGCGCAAGAGACCCAGTACTTC. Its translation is CASSPQRAQETQYF. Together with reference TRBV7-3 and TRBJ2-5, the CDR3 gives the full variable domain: GAGVSQTPSNKVTEKGKYVELRCDPISGHTALYWYRQSLGQGPEFLIYFQGTGAADDSGLPNDRFFAVRPEGSVSTLKIQRTERGDSAVYLCASSPQRAQETQYFGPGTRLLVL.

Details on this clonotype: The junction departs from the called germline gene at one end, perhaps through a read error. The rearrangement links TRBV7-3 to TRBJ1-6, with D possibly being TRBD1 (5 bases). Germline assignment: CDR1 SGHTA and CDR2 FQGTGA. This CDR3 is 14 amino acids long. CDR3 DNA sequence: TGTGCCGGCAGCCCGATGGGGGGGGTCCACGAGCAGTACTTT. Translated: CAGSPMGGVHEQYF.

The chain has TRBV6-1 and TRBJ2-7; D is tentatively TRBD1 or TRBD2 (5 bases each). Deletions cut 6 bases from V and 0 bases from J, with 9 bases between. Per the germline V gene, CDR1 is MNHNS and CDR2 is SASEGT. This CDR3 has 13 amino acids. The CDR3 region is CASRPGLSYEQYF. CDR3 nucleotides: TGTGCCAGCAGACCGGGGCTCTCCTACGAGCAGTACTTC.

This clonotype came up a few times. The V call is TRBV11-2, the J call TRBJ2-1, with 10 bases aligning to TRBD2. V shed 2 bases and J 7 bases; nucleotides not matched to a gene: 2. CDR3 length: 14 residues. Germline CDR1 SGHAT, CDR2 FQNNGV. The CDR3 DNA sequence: TGTGCCAGCAGCTTAAGAGCGGGAGGGAATGAGCAGTTCTTC. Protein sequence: CASSLRAGGNEQFF.

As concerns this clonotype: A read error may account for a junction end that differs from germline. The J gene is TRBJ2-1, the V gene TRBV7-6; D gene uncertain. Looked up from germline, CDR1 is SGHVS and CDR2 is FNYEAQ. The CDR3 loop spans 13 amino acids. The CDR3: CASSLSHSNEQFF. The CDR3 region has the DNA TGTGCTAGCAGCTTATCCCATAGCAACGAGCAGTTCTTC.

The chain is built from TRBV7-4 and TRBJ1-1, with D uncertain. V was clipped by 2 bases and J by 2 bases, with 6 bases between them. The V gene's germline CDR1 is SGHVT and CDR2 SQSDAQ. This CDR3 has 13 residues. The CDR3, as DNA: TGTGCCAGCAGCTTACAGGTAAACACTGAAGCTTTCTTT. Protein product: CASSLQVNTEAFF.

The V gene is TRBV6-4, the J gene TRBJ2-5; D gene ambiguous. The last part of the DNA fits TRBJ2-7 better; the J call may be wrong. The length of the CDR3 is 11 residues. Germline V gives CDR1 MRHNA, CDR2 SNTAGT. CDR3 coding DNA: TGTGCCAGCAGGACCTCCTACGAGCAGTACTTC. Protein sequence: CASRTSYEQYF.

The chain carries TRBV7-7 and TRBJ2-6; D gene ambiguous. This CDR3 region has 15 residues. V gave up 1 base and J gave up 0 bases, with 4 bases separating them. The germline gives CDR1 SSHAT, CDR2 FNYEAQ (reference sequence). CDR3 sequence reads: CASSLDHSGANVLTF. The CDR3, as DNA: TGTGCCAGCAGCTTAGATCACTCTGGGGCCAACGTCCTGACTTTC.

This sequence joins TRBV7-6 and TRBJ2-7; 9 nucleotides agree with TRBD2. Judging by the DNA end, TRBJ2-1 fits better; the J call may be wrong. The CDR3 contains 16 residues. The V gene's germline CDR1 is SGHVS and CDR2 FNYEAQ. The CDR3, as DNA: TGTGCCAGCAGCTTAGGGGCGGGGGGGCCATACAATGAGCAGTTCTTC. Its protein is CASSLGAGGPYNEQFF.